The entry that follows covers one TCR beta chain sequence. What it recognizes is unknown. TCRdb keeps only in-frame clones here, not all; method: immunoSEQ multiplex PCR. The data hold about 70,000 clones, with less than 90% observed a single time. V lost 5 bases to trimming and J lost 0 bases, with 4 bases between them. The CDR3 is made up of 12 amino acids. The data were taken from a study of T cell responses to AZD1222 COVID-19 vaccine. Study results and limitations: Just five or six AZD1222 recipients were seropositive at baseline. Donors, mostly white British, included more females; clonal diversity was possibly underestimated.

Sequenced here: peripheral blood, sampled on day 0 of AZD1222 vaccination. The sequence was obtained from an adult in good health. The rearrangement uses TRBV12-3 or TRBV12-4 and TRBJ1-1; no clear D gene. CDR3 in DNA: TGTGCCAGCAGTCGGTTGAACACTGAAGCTTTCTTT. Residues: CASSRLNTEAFF.